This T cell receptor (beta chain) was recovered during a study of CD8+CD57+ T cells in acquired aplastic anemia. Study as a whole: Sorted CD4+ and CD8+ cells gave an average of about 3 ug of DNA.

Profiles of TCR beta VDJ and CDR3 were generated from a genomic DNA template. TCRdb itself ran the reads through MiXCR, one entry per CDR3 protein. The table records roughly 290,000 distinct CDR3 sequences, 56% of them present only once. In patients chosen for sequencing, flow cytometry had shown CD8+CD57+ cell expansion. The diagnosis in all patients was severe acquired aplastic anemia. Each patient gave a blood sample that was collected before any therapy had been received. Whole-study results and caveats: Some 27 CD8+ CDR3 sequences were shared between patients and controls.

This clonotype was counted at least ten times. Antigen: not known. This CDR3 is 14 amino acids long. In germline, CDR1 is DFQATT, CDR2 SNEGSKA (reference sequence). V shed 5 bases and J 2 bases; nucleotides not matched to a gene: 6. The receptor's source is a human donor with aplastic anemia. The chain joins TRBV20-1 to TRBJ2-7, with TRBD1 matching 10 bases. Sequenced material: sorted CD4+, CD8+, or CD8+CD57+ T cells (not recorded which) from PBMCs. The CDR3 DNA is TGCAGTGCTGGACGGACAGGGGGAACCTACGAGCAGTACTTC. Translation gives CSAGRTGGTYEQYF.